The 23 T cell receptor beta chains below were found in one sample sequenced in a study of blood T cell repertoires in COVID-19. TCRdb's copy holds only in-frame clones and misses some; the assay was immunoSEQ multiplex PCR. The repertoire holds some 120,000 clones, with under 95% as singletons. The sequencing sample was made of peripheral blood. These receptors all come from a man in his sixties with COVID-19, enrolled during active disease.

The genes are TRBV13 and TRBJ1-6; D uncertain. Trimming removed 2 bases at V and 9 bases at J, with 11 bases between. Germline assignment: CDR1 PRHDT and CDR2 FYEKMQ (reference sequence). CDR3 size: 14 residues. This chain's CDR3 is CASSLRGNVSPLHF. The CDR3 coding sequence is TGTGCCAGCAGCTTACGGGGTAACGTTTCACCCCTCCACTTT.

The chain joins TRBV12-3 or TRBV12-4 to TRBJ1-2; perhaps TRBD1 as D (6 bases). V was trimmed by 3 bases and J by 5 bases, leaving 10 bases between them. The CDR3 is made up of 13 amino acids. The CDR3 sequence: CASSFLDSYGYTF. CDR3 bases: TGTGCCAGCAGTTTTTTGGACAGTTATGGCTACACCTTC.

The gene calls are TRBV5-1 and TRBJ2-7; 13 bases are shared with TRBD2. The CDR3 extends over 15 amino acids. The germline CDR1 and CDR2 sequences are SGHRS and YFSETQ. Germline trimming cut 0 bases from V and 6 bases from J; bases unmatched to any gene: 3. Here the CDR3 DNA reads TGCGCCAGCAGCTTGGAGGGGACTAGCGGGACCGAGCAGTACTTC. As protein: CASSLEGTSGTEQYF.

This clone was counted only a few times. The rearrangement joins TRBV7-2 to TRBJ1-2; D ambiguous. The V end lost 0 bases, the J end lost 5 bases, and 10 bases lay between the germline ends. The CDR3 covers 14 residues. Germline V gene lookup returns CDR1 SGHTA and CDR2 FQGNSA. CDR3: CASSLAGRLYGYTF. CDR3 in DNA: TGTGCCAGCAGCTTAGCGGGTCGACTGTATGGCTACACCTTC. Full variable domain (remainder filled in from reference TRBV7-2 and TRBJ1-2): GAGVSQSPSNKVTEKGKDVELRCDPISGHTALYWYRQSLGQGLEFLIYFQGNSAPDKSGLPSDRFSAERTGGSVSTLTIQRTQQEDSAVYLCASSLAGRLYGYTFGSGTRLTVV.

The genes are TRBV5-1 and TRBJ1-1, with TRBD1 matching over 9 bases. J gave up 1 base and V 4 bases, and 5 bases lay outside the gene matches. CDR3 size: 15 residues. Germline-derived CDR1 and CDR2 are SGHRS and YFSETQ. The CDR3 protein is CASSAWTGENTEAFF. The CDR3 coding sequence is TGCGCCAGCAGCGCGTGGACAGGGGAGAACACTGAAGCTTTCTTT.

The J gene is TRBJ2-7, the V gene TRBV19; the match to TRBD2 covers 9 bases. Per the germline V gene, CDR1 is LNHDA and CDR2 is SQIVND (reference sequence). Trimming cost V 2 bases and J 5 bases; bases outside gene matches: 10. The CDR3 is made up of 16 amino acids. This chain's CDR3 is CASSISSGARGDEQYF. The CDR3 nucleotides are TGTGCCAGTAGTATATCTAGCGGGGCTAGGGGAGACGAGCAGTACTTC.

The rearrangement joins TRBV11-3 to TRBJ1-1; D ambiguous. Germline loops: CDR1 SGHNT, CDR2 YENEEA. Trimming took 0 bases from V and 7 from J, leaving 12 bases between them. The CDR3 is 14 amino acids. CDR3 amino acids: CASSLEVSRSEAFF. CDR3 coding DNA: TGTGCCAGCAGCTTAGAAGTCTCGAGGAGTGAAGCTTTCTTT.

The count of this clone is one. V usage is TRBV30 and J usage is TRBJ2-4; TRBD1 matches at 7 bases. CDR3 size: 13 residues. J gave up 8 bases and V 2 bases, and 6 bases lay outside the gene matches. Germline V CDR1 and CDR2: GTSNPN, SVGIG (reference sequence). The CDR3 loop is CAWSNRDSDIQYF. The DNA of the CDR3 is TGTGCCTGGAGTAACCGGGACAGCGACATTCAGTACTTC.

The chain is built from TRBV4-1 and TRBJ2-1, with D possibly TRBD1 on 6 matching bases. V was shortened by 0 bases and J by 7 bases, with 16 bases between the two germline ends. The CDR3 runs to 16 residues. CDR1 and CDR2 (germline): MGHRA, YSYEKL. The CDR3 coding sequence is TGCGCCAGCAGCCAAGATCTGGGGAACAGGGAAAATGAGCAGTTCTTC. Translated, it gives CASSQDLGNRENEQFF.

The chain uses TRBV14 and TRBJ2-7, with a tentative D call TRBD2 (6 bases). Germline values: CDR1 SGHDN, CDR2 FVKESK. Trimming stripped 4 bases from V and 0 bases from J, with 10 bases between. This CDR3 spans 14 amino acids. CDR3 sequence (DNA): TGTGCCAGCAGCCGAGGAGGGAGCTCCTACGAGCAGTACTTC. Translation: CASSRGGSSYEQYF.

CDR3: CASSPRTGRDTEAFF. CDR3 nucleotides: TGTGCCAGCAGCCCTCGGACAGGCCGTGACACTGAAGCTTTCTTT. The chain links TRBV3-1 (or the pseudogene TRBV3-2) to TRBJ1-1, with 7 bases fitting TRBD1. CDR3 size: 15 residues. V shed 4 bases and J 3 bases; nucleotides not matched to a gene: 8. Looked up from germline, CDR1 is LGHDT and CDR2 is YNNKEL (reference sequence).

This clone occurred once. V and J are TRBV10-1 and TRBJ2-1; possibly TRBD1 for D (6 bases). The CDR3 consists of 15 residues. V lost 2 bases and J lost 5, with 13 bases in between. Germline CDR1 WNHNN, CDR2 SYGVQD (reference sequence). The CDR3 loop is CASSEPIQGHNEQFF. CDR3 bases: TGCGCCAGCAGTGAGCCGATACAGGGACACAATGAGCAGTTCTTC.

CDR3 bases: TGTGCCAGTAGTGCAACAGGATTAGAAAACAATGAGCAGTTCTTC. Translating gives CASSATGLENNEQFF. This chain uses TRBV19 with TRBJ2-1; D may be TRBD1 (5 bases). V was pared by 5 bases and J by 5 bases, with 16 bases between. Germline V CDR1 and CDR2: LNHDA, SQIVND (reference sequence). The CDR3 has 15 amino acids.

The CDR3 DNA is TGTGCCAGCAGTTACTCTACGGACAGCGAAGCTTTCTTT. Translated, it gives CASSYSTDSEAFF. The gene calls are TRBV6-6 and TRBJ1-1; D perhaps matches TRBD1 (6 bases). Per the germline V gene, CDR1 is MNHNY and CDR2 is SVGAGI (reference sequence). The CDR3 totals 13 residues. V was pared by 0 bases and J by 8 bases, with 10 bases between.

The chain links TRBV15 to TRBJ2-5; the D is unclear. V was shortened by 0 bases and J by 1 base, with 21 bases between the two germline ends. The CDR3 spans 19 residues. Germline assignment: CDR1 LNHNV and CDR2 YYDKDF (reference sequence). The CDR3 DNA reads TGTGCCACCAGCAGAGATAGGCGGTCCTCACGGGTTCTCCAAGAGACCCAGTACTTC. The encoded protein is CATSRDRRSSRVLQETQYF.

V and J are TRBV7-9 and TRBJ2-2; no firm D call. Between the trimmed V and J ends, which lost 1 base and 2 bases, there was a span of 8 bases. The V gene's germline CDR1 is SEHNR and CDR2 FQNEAQ (reference sequence). There are 15 residues in the CDR3. The CDR3 here is CASSLGAVNTGELFF. In DNA, the CDR3 is TGTGCCAGCAGCTTAGGGGCAGTTAACACCGGGGAGCTGTTTTTT.

This sequence joins TRBV27 and TRBJ2-2; tentatively, D is TRBD1 (6 bases). The CDR3 runs 16 residues. Germline V gene data show CDR1 as MNHEY and CDR2 as SMNVEV (reference sequence). With 3 bases removed from V and 7 bases from J, the gap between germline ends came to 18 bases. CDR3 bases: TGTGCCAGCAGTTTCTATGTAGGGGGTGTCGTCGGGGAGCTGTTTTTT. It specifies CASSFYVGGVVGELFF.

The CDR3 is CAISPGTRHTGELFF. The CDR3 DNA follows: TGTGCCATCAGCCCCGGGACTAGGCACACCGGGGAGCTGTTTTTT. The rearrangement uses TRBV10-3 and TRBJ2-2; 8 positions agree with TRBD2. The germline V gene has CDR1 ENHRY and CDR2 SYGVKD. V lost 6 bases to trimming and J lost 3 bases; unmatched junction nucleotides: 6. The CDR3 consists of 15 residues.

J is TRBJ2-1 and V is TRBV18; 9 bases align to TRBD1. The V segment lost 4 bases and the J segment 7 bases; nucleotides outside the gene matches: 8. The length of the CDR3 is 15 residues. Germline CDR1 KGHSH, CDR2 LQKENI. CDR3 sequence (DNA): TGTGCCAGCTCACGTCCGACGACAGGGGGGAATGAGCAGTTCTTC. The encoded protein is CASSRPTTGGNEQFF.

CDR3 in DNA: TGTGCCAGCAGTGAATATGGGACAGGGGGCGTAGGGGAGCTGTTTTTT. Protein product: CASSEYGTGGVGELFF. This chain uses TRBV2 with TRBJ2-2; 12 bases match TRBD1. The V segment lost 2 bases and the J segment 8 bases; nucleotides outside the gene matches: 6. This CDR3 comprises 16 residues. Looked up from germline, CDR1 is SNHLY and CDR2 is FYNNEI.

This chain joins TRBV5-8 and TRBJ2-4; D is undetermined. Germline V gives CDR1 SGHTS, CDR2 YDEGEE. With 3 bases removed from V and 5 bases from J, the gap between germline ends came to 18 bases. The CDR3 covers 16 residues. CDR3 loop: CASSSDSLISENIQYF. The CDR3 nucleotides read TGTGCCAGCAGCTCGGATAGCCTGATAAGCGAAAACATTCAGTACTTC.

This clone was detected a few times. The chain uses TRBV7-9 and TRBJ2-7; 12 bases are a match to TRBD2. Trimming took 1 base from V and 4 from J; bases not matched to a gene: 5. The germline V gene has CDR1 SEHNR and CDR2 FQNEAQ (reference sequence). The CDR3 has 16 residues. CDR3 nucleotide sequence: TGTGCCAGCAGCTTAGGACTAGCGGGAGCTCGGTACGAGCAGTACTTC. This encodes CASSLGLAGARYEQYF.

The chain uses TRBV24-1 and TRBJ2-1, with 8 bases lining up with TRBD2. The V gene's germline CDR1 is KGHDR and CDR2 SFDVKD. CDR3 length equals 15 residues. V shed 7 bases and J 5 bases; nucleotides not matched to a gene: 9. The DNA of the CDR3 is TGTGCCACCAGCGTAACCGGGACTAGGAACAATGAGCAGTTCTTC. Translated: CATSVTGTRNNEQFF.